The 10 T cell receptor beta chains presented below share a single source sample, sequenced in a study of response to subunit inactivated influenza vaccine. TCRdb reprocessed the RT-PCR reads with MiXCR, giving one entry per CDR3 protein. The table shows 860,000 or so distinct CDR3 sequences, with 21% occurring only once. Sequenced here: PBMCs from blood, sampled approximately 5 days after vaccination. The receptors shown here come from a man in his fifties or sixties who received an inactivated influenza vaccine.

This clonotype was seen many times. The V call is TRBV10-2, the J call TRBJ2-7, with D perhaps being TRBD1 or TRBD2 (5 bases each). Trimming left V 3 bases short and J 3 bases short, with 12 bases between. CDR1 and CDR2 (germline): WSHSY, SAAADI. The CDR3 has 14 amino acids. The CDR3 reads CASSEGTALYEQYF. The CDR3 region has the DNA TGCGCCAGCAGTGAAGGGACGGCCCTCTACGAGCAGTACTTC.

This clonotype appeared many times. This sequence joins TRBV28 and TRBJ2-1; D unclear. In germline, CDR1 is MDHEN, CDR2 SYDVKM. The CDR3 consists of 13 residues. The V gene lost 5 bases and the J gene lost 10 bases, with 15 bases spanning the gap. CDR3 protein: CASSTSPFGEQFF. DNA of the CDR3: TGTGCCAGCAGTACCAGCCCATTCGGGGAGCAGTTCTTC.

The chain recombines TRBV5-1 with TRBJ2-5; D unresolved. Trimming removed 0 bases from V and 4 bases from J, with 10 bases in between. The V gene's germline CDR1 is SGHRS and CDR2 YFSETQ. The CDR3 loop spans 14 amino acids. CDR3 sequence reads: CASSLGAPGETQYF. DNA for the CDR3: TGCGCCAGCAGCTTGGGGGCCCCGGGAGAGACCCAGTACTTC.

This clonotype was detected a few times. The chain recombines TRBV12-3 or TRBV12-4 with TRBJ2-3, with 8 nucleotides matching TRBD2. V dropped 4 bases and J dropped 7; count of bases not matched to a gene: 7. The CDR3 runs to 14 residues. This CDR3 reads CASSSKRGLNTQYF. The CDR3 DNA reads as TGTGCCAGCAGTTCCAAGCGGGGGCTGAATACGCAGTATTTT.

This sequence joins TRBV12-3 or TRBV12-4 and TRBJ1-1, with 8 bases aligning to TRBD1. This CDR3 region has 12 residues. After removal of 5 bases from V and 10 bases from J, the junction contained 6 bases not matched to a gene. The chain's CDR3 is CASSLPTGVAFF. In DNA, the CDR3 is TGTGCCAGCAGTCTTCCGACAGGGGTAGCTTTCTTT.

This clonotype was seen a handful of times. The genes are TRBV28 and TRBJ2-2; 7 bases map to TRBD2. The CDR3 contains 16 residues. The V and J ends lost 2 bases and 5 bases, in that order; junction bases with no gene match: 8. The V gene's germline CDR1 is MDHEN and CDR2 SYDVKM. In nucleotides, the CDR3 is TGTGCCAGCAGTTTAGGCGGCGGGAGTGGTACCGGGGAGCTGTTTTTT. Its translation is CASSLGGGSGTGELFF.

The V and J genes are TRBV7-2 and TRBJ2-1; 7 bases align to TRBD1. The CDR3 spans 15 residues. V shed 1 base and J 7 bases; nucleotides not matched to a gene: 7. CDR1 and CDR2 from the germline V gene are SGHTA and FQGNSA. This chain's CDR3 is CASSLETGIPNEQFF. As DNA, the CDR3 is TGTGCCAGCAGCTTAGAGACAGGGATTCCAAATGAGCAGTTCTTC.

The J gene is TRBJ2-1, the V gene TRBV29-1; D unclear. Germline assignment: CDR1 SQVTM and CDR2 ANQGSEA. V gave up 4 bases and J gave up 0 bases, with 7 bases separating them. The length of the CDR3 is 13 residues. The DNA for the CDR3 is TGCAGCGTTGTTGAGAGCTCCTACAATGAGCAGTTCTTC. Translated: CSVVESSYNEQFF.

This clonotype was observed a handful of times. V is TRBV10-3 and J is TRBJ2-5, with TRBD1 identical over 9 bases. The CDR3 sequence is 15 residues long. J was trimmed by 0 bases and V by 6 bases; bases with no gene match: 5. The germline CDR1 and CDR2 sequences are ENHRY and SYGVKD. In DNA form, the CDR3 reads TGTGCCATCAGATCCGGGACAGGGAACCAAGAGACCCAGTACTTC. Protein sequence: CAIRSGTGNQETQYF.

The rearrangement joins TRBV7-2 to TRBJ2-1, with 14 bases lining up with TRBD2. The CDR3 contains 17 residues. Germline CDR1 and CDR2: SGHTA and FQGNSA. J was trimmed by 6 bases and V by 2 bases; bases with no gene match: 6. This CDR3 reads CASSLPGTSGSTNEQFF. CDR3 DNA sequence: TGTGCCAGCAGCTTACCGGGGACTAGCGGGAGTACCAATGAGCAGTTCTTC.